One TCR beta chain is described in this entry. The data were obtained in a study of T cell responses to AZD1222 COVID-19 vaccine. The repertoire was sequenced with immunoSEQ multiplex PCR; TCRdb's copy has only in-frame clones and lacks some. The sample holds about 160,000 clones, 85% to 90% seen once. Germline V gene data show CDR1 as ENHRY and CDR2 as SYGVKD. Trimming pared 2 bases from V and 11 bases from J, leaving 12 bases between. This CDR3 comprises 12 residues. Source: peripheral blood, taken 28 days after the second AZD1222 dose. This rearrangement joins TRBV10-3 to TRBJ1-1, with TRBD1 as a possible D gene (5 bases). The receptor was derived from an adult who received the AZD1222 COVID-19 vaccine. In nucleotides, the CDR3 is TGTGCCATCAGTGAGGACAGTCAAAGGGCTTTCTTT. It encodes CAISEDSQRAFF.